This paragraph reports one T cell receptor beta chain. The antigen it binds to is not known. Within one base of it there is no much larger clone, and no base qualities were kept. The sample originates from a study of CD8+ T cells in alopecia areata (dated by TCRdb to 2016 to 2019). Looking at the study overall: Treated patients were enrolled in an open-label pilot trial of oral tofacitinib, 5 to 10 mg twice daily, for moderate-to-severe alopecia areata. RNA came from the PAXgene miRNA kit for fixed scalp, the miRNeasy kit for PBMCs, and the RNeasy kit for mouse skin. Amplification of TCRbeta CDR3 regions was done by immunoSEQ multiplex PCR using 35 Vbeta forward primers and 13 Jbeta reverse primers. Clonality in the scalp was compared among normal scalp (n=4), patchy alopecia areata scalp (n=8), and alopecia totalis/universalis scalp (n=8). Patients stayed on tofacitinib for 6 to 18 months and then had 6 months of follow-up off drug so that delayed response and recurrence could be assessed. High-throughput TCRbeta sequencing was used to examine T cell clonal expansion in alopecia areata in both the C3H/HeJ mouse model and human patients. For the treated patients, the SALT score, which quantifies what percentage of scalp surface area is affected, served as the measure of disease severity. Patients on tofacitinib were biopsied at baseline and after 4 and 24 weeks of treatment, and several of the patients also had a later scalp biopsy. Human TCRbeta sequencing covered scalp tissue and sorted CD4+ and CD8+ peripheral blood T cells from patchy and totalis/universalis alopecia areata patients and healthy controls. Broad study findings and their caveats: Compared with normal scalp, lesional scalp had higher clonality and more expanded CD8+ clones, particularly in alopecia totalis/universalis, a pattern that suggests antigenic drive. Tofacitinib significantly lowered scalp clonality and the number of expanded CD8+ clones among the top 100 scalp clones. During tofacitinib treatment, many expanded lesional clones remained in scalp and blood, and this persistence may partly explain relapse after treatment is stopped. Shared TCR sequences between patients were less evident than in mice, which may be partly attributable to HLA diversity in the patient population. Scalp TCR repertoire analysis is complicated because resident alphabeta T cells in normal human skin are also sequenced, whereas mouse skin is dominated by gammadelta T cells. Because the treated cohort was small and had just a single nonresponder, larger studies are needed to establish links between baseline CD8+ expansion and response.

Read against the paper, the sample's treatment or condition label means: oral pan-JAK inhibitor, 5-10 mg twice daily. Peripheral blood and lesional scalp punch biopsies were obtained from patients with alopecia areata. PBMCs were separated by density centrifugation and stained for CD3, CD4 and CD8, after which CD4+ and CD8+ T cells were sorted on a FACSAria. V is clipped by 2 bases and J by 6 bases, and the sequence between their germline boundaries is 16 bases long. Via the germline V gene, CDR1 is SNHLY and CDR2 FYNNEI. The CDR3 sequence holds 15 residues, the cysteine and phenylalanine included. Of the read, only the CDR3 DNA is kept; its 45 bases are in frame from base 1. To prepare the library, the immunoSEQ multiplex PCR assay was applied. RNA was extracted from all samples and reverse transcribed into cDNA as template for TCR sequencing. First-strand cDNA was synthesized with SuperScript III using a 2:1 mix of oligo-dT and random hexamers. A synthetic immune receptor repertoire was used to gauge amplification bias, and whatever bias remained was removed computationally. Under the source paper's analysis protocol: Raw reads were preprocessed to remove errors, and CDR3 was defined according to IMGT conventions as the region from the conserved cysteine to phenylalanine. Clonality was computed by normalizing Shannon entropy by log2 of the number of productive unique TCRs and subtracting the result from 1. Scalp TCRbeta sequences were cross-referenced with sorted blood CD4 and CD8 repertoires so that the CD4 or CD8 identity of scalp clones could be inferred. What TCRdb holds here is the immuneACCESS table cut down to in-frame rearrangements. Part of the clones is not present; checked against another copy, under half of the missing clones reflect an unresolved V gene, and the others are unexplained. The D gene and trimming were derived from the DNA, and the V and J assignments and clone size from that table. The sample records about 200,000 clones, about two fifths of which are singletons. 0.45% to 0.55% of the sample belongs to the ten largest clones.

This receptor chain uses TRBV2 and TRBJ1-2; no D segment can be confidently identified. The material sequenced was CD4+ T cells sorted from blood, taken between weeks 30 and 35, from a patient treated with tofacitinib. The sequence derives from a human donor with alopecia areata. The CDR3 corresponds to CASSESARGLHGYTF. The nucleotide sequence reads TGTGCCAGCAGTGAATCGGCACGAGGTCTCCATGGCTACACCTTC.